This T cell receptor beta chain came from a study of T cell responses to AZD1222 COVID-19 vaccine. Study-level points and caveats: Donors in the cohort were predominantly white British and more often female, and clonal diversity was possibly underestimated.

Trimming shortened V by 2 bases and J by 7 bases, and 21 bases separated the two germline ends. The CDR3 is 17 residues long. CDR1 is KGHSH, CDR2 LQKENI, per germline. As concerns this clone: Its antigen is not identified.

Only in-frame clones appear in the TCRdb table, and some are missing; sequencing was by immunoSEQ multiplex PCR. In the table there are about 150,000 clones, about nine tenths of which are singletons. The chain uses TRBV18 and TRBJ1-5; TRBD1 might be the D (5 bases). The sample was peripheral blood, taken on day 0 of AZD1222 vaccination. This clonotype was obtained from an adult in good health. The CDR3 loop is CASSPRGTTSFPQPQHF. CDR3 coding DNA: TGTGCCAGCTCACCAAGAGGGACGACCTCGTTCCCGCAGCCCCAGCATTTT.